These T cell receptor beta chains were read from a single sample in a study of radiation and T cells in renal cell carcinoma. Method: immunoSEQ multiplex PCR; TCRdb's copy keeps in-frame clones and lacks some. This sample yields over 90,000 clones, of which about 79% are seen a single time; 6% to 9% belongs to the top ten. The starting material was blood, obtained from a patient whose treatment included radiotherapy and nephrectomy. The receptors were gathered from a man in his 60s with renal cell carcinoma. CDR3s include the opening cysteine and the closing phenylalanine or tryptophan. D genes are given only for firm matches. A row's size may be missing; if present it is once, few, many or a size class.

- TRBD1 TRBJ2-5 TRBV14 TGTGCCAGCAGCCAAGGGGGACAGGGACAGACCCAGTACTTC CASSQGGQGQTQYF
- - TRBJ1-5 TRBV30 TGTGCCTGGAGTGTACGGGGGGGGGTCGGAAGCAATCAGCCCCAGCATTTT CAWSVRGGVGSNQPQHF
once TRBD2 TRBJ2-7 TRBV5-8 TGTGCCAGCAGCTATGGACTAGCGGGATCCGAGCAGTACTTC CASSYGLAGSEQYF
- - TRBJ1-5 TRBV28 TGTGCCAGCAGTTTGGTGTCGGGTTCTCAGCCCCAGCATTTT CASSLVSGSQPQHF
- TRBD2 TRBJ2-7 TRBV29-1 TGCAGCGCGAGGAAGTCGGGGGGATACGAGCAGTACTTC CSARKSGGYEQYF
- - TRBJ1-5 TRBV5-8 TGTGCCAGCAGCCCCAGAGTTAATAGCAATCAGCCCCAGCATTTT CASSPRVNSNQPQHF
- - TRBJ2-3 TRBV5-5 TGTGCCAGCAGCTTATTAGGGACAGATACGCAGTATTTT CASSLLGTDTQYF
- - TRBJ2-1 TRBV7-9 TGTGCCAGCAGCTTAGGGGGAATCAATGAGCAGTTCTTC CASSLGGINEQFF
- - TRBJ2-7 TRBV27 TGTGCCAGCAGCCTTCGAGCGGGTGAGCAGTACTTC CASSLRAGEQYF
few - TRBJ1-2 TRBV19 TGTGCCAGTAGTCGGACGTCCTATGGCTACACCTTC CASSRTSYGYTF
- - TRBJ2-1 TRBV25-1 TGTGCCAGCAGAGGGATCTATGAGCAGTTCTTC CASRGIYEQFF
- TRBD1 TRBJ1-5 TRBV7-2 TGTGCCAGCAGCTTAAGGGGGACAGGGGTCGAGCCCCAGCATTTT CASSLRGTGVEPQHF
- - TRBJ2-1 TRBV6-6 TGTGCCAGCAGTTACTCGCAGTTGGGTGAGCAGTTCTTC CASSYSQLGEQFF
- - TRBJ2-5 TRBV6-6 TGTGCCAGCAGTTATGACTACCAAGAGACCCAGTACTTC CASSYDYQETQYF
once - TRBJ1-4 TRBV6-1 TGTGGCGCCAGCTCGGGGAGGGATAATGAAAAACTGTTTTTT CGASSGRDNEKLFF
once - TRBJ1-5 TRBV2 TGTGCCAGCACCTACAGGAATCAGCCCCAGCATTTT CASTYRNQPQHF
- - TRBJ2-5 TRBV27 TGTGCCAGCAAACGAGTTTTTCAGGGACGTGAGACCCAGTACTTC CASKRVFQGRETQYF
- - TRBJ1-1 TRBV19 TGTGCCAGTAGAGGGGAGTCGATGAACACTGAAGCTTTCTTT CASRGESMNTEAFF
- - TRBJ1-1 TRBV19 TGTGCCAGTAGTCCCCTGTTGCCGTCGAACACTGAAGCTTTCTTT CASSPLLPSNTEAFF
- - TRBJ2-6 TRBV19 TGTGCCAGTACTGTGGGGGGGCCCGGGGCCAACGTCCTGACTTTC CASTVGGPGANVLTF
few - TRBJ1-1 TRBV6-4 TGTGCCAGCAGTGTTCTTTCCCTATTGAACACTGAAGCTTTCTTT CASSVLSLLNTEAFF
few TRBD1 TRBJ2-7 TRBV28 TGTGCCAGCGATCCGGCCCAGGGGGCGAACTACGAGCAGTACTTC CASDPAQGANYEQYF
- TRBD1 TRBJ1-5 TRBV7-8 TGTGCCAGCAGCGGCCGGGACAGGGAACAGCCCCAGCATTTT CASSGRDREQPQHF
- - TRBJ2-2 TRBV10-3 TGTGCCATCGTCAGGGACGAGGGGGGGGAGCTGTTTTTT CAIVRDEGGELFF
- TRBD1 TRBJ2-2 TRBV4-1 TGCGCCAGCAGCCAAGACCCCTATGACAGGGGGTTAGGGTGGGAGCTGTTTTTT CASSQDPYDRGLGWELFF
once TRBD2 TRBJ2-5 TRBV19 TGTGCCAGTAGTATAAGGGCTAGCGGGTTTCAAGAGACCCAGTACTTC CASSIRASGFQETQYF
- TRBD1 TRBJ1-5 TRBV7-8 TGTGCCAGCAGCTTCGCCGGGACAGGGGGGAGAGGTCAGCCCCAGCATTTT CASSFAGTGGRGQPQHF
- TRBD2 TRBJ2-1 TRBV27 TGTGCCAGCAGTTTAGGCGGGAGCTCCTACAATGAGCAGTTCTTC CASSLGGSSYNEQFF
- - TRBJ1-5 TRBV5-1 TGCGCCAGCAGCTCCGACGGTAGCAATCAGCCCCAGCATTTT CASSSDGSNQPQHF
- - TRBJ2-2 TRBV5-1 TGCGCCAGCAGCTTGGCAACAGGGCAGTACACCGGGGAGCTGTTTTTT CASSLATGQYTGELFF
- - TRBJ1-2 TRBV28 TGTGCCAGCAGTTTCCGAGGTCTTGGCTACACCTTC CASSFRGLGYTF
- - TRBJ2-7 TRBV6-6 TGTGCCAGCGAAGGACACGGGTTTCCCTACGAGCAGTACTTC CASEGHGFPYEQYF
- - TRBJ2-7 TRBV7-9 TGTGCCAGCAGCCTCTTGCCTACAGGGGAGCAGTACTTC CASSLLPTGEQYF
- - TRBJ2-1 TRBV5-1 TGCGCCAGCAGTCCCGGACTACCGGGGAATGAGCAGTTCTTC CASSPGLPGNEQFF
- TRBD2 TRBJ2-1 TRBV7-8 TGTGCCAGCAGCCCTTCCGGGACTAGTCACCTCTTC CASSPSGTSHLF
few TRBD1 TRBJ2-1 TRBV9 TGTGCCAGCAGCCCGGGACAGGGGACCTACAATGAGCAGTTCTTC CASSPGQGTYNEQFF
- TRBD1 TRBJ1-5 TRBV28 TGTGCCAGCAGTTTCCCCGGGACAGGGCGGGTTCTTTTT CASSFPGTGRVLF
- - TRBJ2-7 TRBV5-1 TGCGCCAGCAGCTTCCCTGGTCGGGCCCCCTACGAGCAGTACTTC CASSFPGRAPYEQYF
once - TRBJ2-3 TRBV28 TGTGCCAGCAGTTTAGTCCAAACAGATACGCAGTATTTT CASSLVQTDTQYF
- - TRBJ2-2 TRBV7-6 TGTGCCAGCAGCCCAGTGGGGAACACCGGGGAGCTGTTTTTT CASSPVGNTGELFF
- - TRBJ2-7 TRBV18 TGTGCCAGCTCACCCTCCCCAGACAGTTCCTACGAGCAGTACTTC CASSPSPDSSYEQYF